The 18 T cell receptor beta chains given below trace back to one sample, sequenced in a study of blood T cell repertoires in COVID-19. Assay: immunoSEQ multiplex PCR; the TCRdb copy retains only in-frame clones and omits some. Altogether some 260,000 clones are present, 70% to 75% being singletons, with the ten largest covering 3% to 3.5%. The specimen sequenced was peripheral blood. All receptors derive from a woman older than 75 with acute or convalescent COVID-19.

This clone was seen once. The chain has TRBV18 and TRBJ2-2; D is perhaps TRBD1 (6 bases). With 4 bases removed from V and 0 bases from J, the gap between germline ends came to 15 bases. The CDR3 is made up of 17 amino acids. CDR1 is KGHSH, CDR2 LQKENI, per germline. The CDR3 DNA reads TGTGCCAGCTCACGACAACGGGACAACGCGAACACCGGGGAGCTGTTTTTT. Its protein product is CASSRQRDNANTGELFF.

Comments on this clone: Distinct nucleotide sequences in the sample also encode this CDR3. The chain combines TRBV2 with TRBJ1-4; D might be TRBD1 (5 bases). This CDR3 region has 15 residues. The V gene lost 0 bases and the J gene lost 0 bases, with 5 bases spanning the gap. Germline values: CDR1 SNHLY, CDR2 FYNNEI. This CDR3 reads CASSEAGATNEKLFF. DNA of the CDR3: TGTGCCAGCAGTGAAGCAGGGGCAACTAATGAAAAACTGTTTTTT.

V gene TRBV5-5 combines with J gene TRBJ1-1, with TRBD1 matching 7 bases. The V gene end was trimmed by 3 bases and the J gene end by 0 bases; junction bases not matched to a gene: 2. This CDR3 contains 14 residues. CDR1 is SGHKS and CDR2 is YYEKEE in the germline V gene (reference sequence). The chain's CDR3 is CASSWDSMNTEAFF. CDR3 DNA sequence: TGTGCCAGCAGCTGGGACAGCATGAACACTGAAGCTTTCTTT.

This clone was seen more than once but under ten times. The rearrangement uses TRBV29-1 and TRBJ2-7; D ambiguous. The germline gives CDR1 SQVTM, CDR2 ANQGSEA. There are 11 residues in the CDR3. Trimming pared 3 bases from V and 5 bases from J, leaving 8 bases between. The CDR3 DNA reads TGCAGCGTTGAGGGCCCCCACGAGCAGTACTTC. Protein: CSVEGPHEQYF.

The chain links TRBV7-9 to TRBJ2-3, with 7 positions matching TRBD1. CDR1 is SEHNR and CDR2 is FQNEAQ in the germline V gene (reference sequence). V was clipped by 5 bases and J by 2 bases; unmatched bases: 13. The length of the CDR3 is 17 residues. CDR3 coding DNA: TGTGCCAGCAGCCCCTGGGTCTCGACAGGGCTCACAGATACGCAGTATTTT. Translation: CASSPWVSTGLTDTQYF.

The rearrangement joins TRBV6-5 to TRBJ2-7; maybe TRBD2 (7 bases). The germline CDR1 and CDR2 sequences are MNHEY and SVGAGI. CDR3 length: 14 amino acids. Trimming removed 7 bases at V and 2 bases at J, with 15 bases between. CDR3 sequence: CASKRGEGPYEQYF. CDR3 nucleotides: TGTGCCAGCAAGAGGGGGGAGGGTCCCTACGAGCAGTACTTC.

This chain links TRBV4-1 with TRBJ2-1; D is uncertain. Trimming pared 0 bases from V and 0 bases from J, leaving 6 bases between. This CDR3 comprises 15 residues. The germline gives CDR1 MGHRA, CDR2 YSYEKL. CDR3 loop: CASSQDHSSYNEQFF. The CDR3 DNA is TGCGCCAGCAGCCAAGATCACAGCTCCTACAATGAGCAGTTCTTC.

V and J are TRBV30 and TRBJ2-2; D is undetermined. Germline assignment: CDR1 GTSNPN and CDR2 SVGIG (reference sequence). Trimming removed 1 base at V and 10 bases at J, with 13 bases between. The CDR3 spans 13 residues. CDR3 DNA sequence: TGTGCCTGGAGTGCCTATCTGACTTCGGAGCTGTTTTTT. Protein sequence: CAWSAYLTSELFF.

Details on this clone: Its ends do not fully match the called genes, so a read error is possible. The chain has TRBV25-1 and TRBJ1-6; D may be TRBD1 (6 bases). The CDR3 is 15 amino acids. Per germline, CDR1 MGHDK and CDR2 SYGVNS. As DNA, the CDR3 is TGTGCCAGCAGTGAAGCGAGACAGGTTAACTCACCCTTCCACTTT. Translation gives CASSEARQVNSPFHF.

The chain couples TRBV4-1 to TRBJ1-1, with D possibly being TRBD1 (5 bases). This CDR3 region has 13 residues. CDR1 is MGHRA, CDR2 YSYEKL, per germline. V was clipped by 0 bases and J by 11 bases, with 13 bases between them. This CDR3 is CASSQDQGAGAFF. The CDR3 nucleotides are TGCGCCAGCAGCCAAGATCAAGGGGCGGGGGCTTTCTTT.

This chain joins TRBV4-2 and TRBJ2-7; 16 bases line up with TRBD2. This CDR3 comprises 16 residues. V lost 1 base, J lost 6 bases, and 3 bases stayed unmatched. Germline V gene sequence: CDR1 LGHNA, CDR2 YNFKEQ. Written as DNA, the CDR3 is TGTGCCAGCAGCCAAGTCGGGACTAGCGGGAGGGCCGAGCAGTACTTC. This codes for CASSQVGTSGRAEQYF.

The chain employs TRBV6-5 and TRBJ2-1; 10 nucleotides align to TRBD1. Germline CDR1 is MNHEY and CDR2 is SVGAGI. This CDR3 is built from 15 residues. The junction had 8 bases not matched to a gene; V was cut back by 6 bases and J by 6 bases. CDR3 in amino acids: CASSMGQGQFNEQFF. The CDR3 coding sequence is TGTGCCAGCAGCATGGGACAGGGGCAATTCAATGAGCAGTTCTTC.

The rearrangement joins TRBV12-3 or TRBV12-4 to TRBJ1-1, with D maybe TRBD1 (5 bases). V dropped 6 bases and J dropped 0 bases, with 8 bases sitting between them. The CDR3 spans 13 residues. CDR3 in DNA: TGTGCCAGCAGGCTGGACATGAACACTGAAGCTTTCTTT. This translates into CASRLDMNTEAFF.

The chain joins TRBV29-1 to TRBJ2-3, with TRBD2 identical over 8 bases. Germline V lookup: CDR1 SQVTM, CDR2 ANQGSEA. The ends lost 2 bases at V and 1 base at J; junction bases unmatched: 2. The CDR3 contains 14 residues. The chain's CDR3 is CSVEPGGGTDTQYF. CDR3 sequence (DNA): TGCAGCGTTGAACCGGGAGGGGGCACAGATACGCAGTATTTT.

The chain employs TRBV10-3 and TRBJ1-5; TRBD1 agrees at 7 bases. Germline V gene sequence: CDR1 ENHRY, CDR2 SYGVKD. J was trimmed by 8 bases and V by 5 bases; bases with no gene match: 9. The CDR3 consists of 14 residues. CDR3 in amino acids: CAISRDREFEPQHF. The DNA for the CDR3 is TGTGCCATCAGTCGGGACAGAGAATTTGAGCCCCAGCATTTT.

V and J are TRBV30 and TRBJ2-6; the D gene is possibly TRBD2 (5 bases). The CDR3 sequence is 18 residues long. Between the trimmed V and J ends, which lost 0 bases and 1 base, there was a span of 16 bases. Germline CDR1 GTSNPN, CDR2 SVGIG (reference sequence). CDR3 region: CAWSVLDFRGSGANVLTF. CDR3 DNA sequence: TGTGCCTGGAGTGTACTAGACTTTCGGGGTTCTGGGGCCAACGTCCTGACTTTC.

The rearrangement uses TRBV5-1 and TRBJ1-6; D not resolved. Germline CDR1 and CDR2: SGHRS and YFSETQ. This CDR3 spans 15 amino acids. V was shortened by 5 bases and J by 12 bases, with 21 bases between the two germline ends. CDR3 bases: TGCGCCAGCAGTGAGATCTCGGGAGGGCGTGGACCCCTCCACTTT. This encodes CASSEISGGRGPLHF.

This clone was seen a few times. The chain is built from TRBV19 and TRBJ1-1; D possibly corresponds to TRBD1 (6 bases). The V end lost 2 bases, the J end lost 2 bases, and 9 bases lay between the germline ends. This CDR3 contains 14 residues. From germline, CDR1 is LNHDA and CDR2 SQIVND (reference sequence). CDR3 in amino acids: CASSIQGPNTEAFF. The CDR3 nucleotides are TGTGCCAGTAGTATACAGGGGCCAAACACTGAAGCTTTCTTT.